The source of this T cell receptor beta chain is a study of shared clonotypes between healthy human individuals. Regarding the study as a whole: Clonotypes that were shared across a handful of donors made up 4% to 6% of naive CD4 clonotypes.

Only in-frame clones appear in the TCRdb table, and some are missing; sequencing was by immunoSEQ multiplex PCR. The sample consists of about 700,000 clones, about 91% of them appearing once. Of note for this clone: Antigen unknown.

The CDR3 has 13 amino acids. CDR1 SGHTA and CDR2 FQGTGA come from the germline V gene. V was shortened by 5 bases and J by 6 bases, with 13 bases between the two germline ends. It was CD45RO-negative cells, positively selected for CCR7, that made up naive CD8 cells, with terminally differentiated effector memory CD45RA+ cells excluded. Only Caucasian adults living in Nashville, Tennessee served as donors. Sequenced input: naive CD8+ T cells sorted from blood. The rearrangement joins TRBV7-3 to TRBJ1-1; D uncertain. The TCR originated in a man aged 25 to 40 in good health. The DNA for the CDR3 is TGTGCCAGCAGCCCAGACTACAAGTCTGAAGCTTTCTTT. Translated: CASSPDYKSEAFF.